This T cell receptor (beta chain) appears in the sequencing data of a study of CD8 T cells in ankylosing spondylitis. Regarding the study as a whole: Several of the motif variants were reported before in synovial fluid and blood from reactive arthritis.

The V gene lost 8 bases and the J gene lost 4 bases, with 9 bases spanning the gap. The CDR3 totals 13 residues. Germline V gene sequence: CDR1 SEHNR, CDR2 FQNEAQ (reference sequence). This clonotype was observed many times. The antigen is undetermined. The authors made TCR beta libraries by quantitative 5'-RACE with molecular barcodes. TCRdb reprocessed the 5' RACE reads via MiXCR and lists one record per CDR3 protein. The sample carries a few hundred thousand distinct CDR3 sequences, 11% recorded once. Source material: blood, either unsorted or a sorted T cell fraction (not recorded which). The chain recombines TRBV7-9 with TRBJ2-6, with D unclear. This receptor was obtained from a female donor with ankylosing spondylitis or in good health (not recorded which). CDR3 loop: CASYSAGANVLTF. CDR3 in DNA: TGTGCCAGCTACAGTGCCGGGGCCAACGTCCTGACTTTC.